The 10 T cell receptor beta chains listed next were all sequenced from one sample in a study of blood T cell repertoires in COVID-19. This table comes from immunoSEQ multiplex PCR, and its TCRdb copy is limited to in-frame clones, with some not included. The sample holds about 80,000 clones; around 69% are singletons and the top ten take roughly 15%. The sample comprised peripheral blood. These receptors were collected from a man aged 65 to 79 with active or convalescent COVID-19.

The gene calls are TRBV6-5 and TRBJ1-2; weak D call: TRBD1 (6 bases). Trimming took 7 bases from V and 3 from J, leaving 15 bases between them. Per germline, CDR1 MNHEY and CDR2 SVGAGI. This CDR3 spans 14 amino acids. The CDR3 is CASNSQGAYYGYTF. CDR3 nucleotides: TGTGCCAGCAACTCACAGGGAGCTTACTATGGCTACACCTTC.

The chain joins TRBV27 to TRBJ1-2, with D tentatively TRBD1 (6 bases). The CDR3 is 12 amino acids. Germline CDR1 is MNHEY and CDR2 is SMNVEV (reference sequence). The V gene lost 2 bases and the J gene lost 5 bases, with 6 bases spanning the gap. The CDR3 DNA is TGTGCCAGCAGTTTACAGGGGTATGGCTACACCTTC. Protein: CASSLQGYGYTF.

This chain uses TRBV5-4 with TRBJ2-5; D might be TRBD2 (5 bases). Trimming took off 4 bases at V and 4 bases at J, with 11 bases between the two ends. Germline-derived CDR1 and CDR2 are SGHNT and YYREEE (reference sequence). The CDR3 totals 13 residues. Here the CDR3 reads CASSRDLGETQYF. The CDR3 DNA sequence: TGTGCCAGCAGCCGGGATCTTGGAGAGACCCAGTACTTC.

The chain combines TRBV6-8 with TRBJ2-3; D perhaps matches TRBD1 (6 bases). Trimming pared 5 bases from V and 2 bases from J, leaving 20 bases between. The germline V gene has CDR1 MNHGY and CDR2 SAAAGT. The CDR3 totals 17 residues. CDR3 in DNA: TGTGCCAGCAGTAGACTGGGGGCGGTTCCTTACACAGATACGCAGTATTTT. Amino acids: CASSRLGAVPYTDTQYF.

The table lists this clone with a count of one. Other DNA sequences in the sample encode the same CDR3. The rearrangement joins TRBV6-6 to TRBJ1-5, with TRBD1 identical over 7 bases. Germline CDR1 and CDR2: MNHNY and SVGAGI (reference sequence). With 5 bases clipped from V and 7 bases from J, the junction kept 8 bases outside the gene matches. CDR3 length: 14 residues. The chain's CDR3 is CASSITGVSQPQHF. CDR3 sequence (DNA): TGTGCCAGCAGTATCACAGGGGTCAGCCAGCCCCAGCATTTT.

The chain combines TRBV6-1 with TRBJ2-2, with D perhaps TRBD2 (6 bases). Germline V CDR1 and CDR2: MNHNS, SASEGT. This CDR3 has 15 amino acids. V was trimmed by 2 bases and J by 6 bases, leaving 13 bases between them. CDR3 DNA: TGTGCCAGCAGTGAAACGGGACTCACCCCCGGGGAGCTGTTTTTT. It specifies CASSETGLTPGELFF.

V and J are TRBV9 and TRBJ1-3, with D possibly TRBD1 on 5 matching bases. This CDR3 contains 18 residues. Germline loops: CDR1 SGDLS, CDR2 YYNGEE. The V end lost 0 bases, the J end lost 0 bases, and 16 bases lay between the germline ends. CDR3 nucleotides: TGTGCCAGCAGCGTAGGTTACGGAAGGAGGGGCTCTGGAAACACCATATATTTT. Protein: CASSVGYGRRGSGNTIYF.

This clone was seen a single time. V and J are TRBV28 and TRBJ2-2, with 9 bases matching TRBD1. Germline CDR1 reads MDHEN; CDR2 reads SYDVKM. CDR3 length: 16 residues. J gave up 6 bases and V 5 bases, and 10 bases lay outside the gene matches. The CDR3: CASSKQGAGRSGELFF. The CDR3 DNA sequence: TGTGCCAGCAGTAAACAGGGGGCGGGCAGGTCCGGGGAGCTGTTTTTT.

This sequence joins TRBV6-6 and TRBJ2-7; the D gene is possibly TRBD1 (6 bases). Germline V gene data show CDR1 as MNHNY and CDR2 as SVGAGI (reference sequence). Trimming cost V 6 bases and J 6 bases, with 12 bases left between them. The CDR3 is made up of 12 amino acids. The CDR3 sequence: CASRLQGSEQYF. CDR3 in DNA: TGTGCCAGCAGATTACAGGGTTCCGAGCAGTACTTC.

The gene calls are TRBV6-1 and TRBJ1-6; no clear D. This CDR3 is 15 amino acids long. The V end was cut by 1 base, the J end by 6 bases, with 10 bases between. Germline-derived CDR1 and CDR2 are MNHNS and SASEGT. The CDR3 loop reads CASSEDRGFNSPLHF. The CDR3 coding sequence is TGTGCCAGCAGTGAAGACCGAGGGTTTAATTCACCCCTCCACTTT.